Given below is one T cell receptor (beta chain) in context. Its matching antigen is unknown. Treatment noted: about 20 received Ad26.COV2.S at low or high dose, single or two shots; 5 received placebo; per-sample allocation not given. Specimen acquisition occurred on day 63 following the initial vaccine or placebo injection. Adults aged 18-55 years in Boston included the donor. Only in-frame clones appear in the TCRdb table, and some are missing; sequencing was by immunoSEQ multiplex PCR. The table has 380,000 or so clones, 83% seen once. The data derive from a study of Ad26.COV2.S vaccination and SARS-CoV-2 variants. General observations from the study: The placebo group had lower spike-specific TCR breadth than the vaccine recipients did. In vaccinated individuals, spike-specific CD8+ and CD4+ T cell responses reportedly displayed substantial breadth.

The CDR3 extends over 14 amino acids. Germline CDR1 LGHNA, CDR2 YSLEER. Trimming stripped 0 bases from V and 4 bases from J, with 7 bases between. J is TRBJ1-5 and V is TRBV4-3; unclear D gene. The receptor's source is a person between 18 and 59 years old who received the Ad26.COV2.S COVID-19 vaccine or a placebo. Sequenced here: peripheral blood, sampled in a trial of Ad26.COV2.S vaccine versus placebo. The CDR3 nucleotides are TGCGCCAGCAGCCAAGATCCAGGAAATCAGCCCCAGCATTTT. This translates into CASSQDPGNQPQHF.